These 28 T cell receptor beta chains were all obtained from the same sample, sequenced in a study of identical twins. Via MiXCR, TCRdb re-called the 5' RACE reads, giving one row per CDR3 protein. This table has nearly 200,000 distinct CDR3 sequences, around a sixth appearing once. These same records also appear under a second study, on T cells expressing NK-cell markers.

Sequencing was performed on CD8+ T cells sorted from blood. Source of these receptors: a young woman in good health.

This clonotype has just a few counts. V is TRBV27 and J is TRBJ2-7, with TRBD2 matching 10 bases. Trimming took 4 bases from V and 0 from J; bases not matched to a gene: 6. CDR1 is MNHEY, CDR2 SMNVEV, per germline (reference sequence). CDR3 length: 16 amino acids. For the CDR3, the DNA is TGTGCCAGCAGTTCCCTAGCGGGAGTCCGCTCCTACGAGCAGTACTTC. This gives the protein CASSSLAGVRSYEQYF.

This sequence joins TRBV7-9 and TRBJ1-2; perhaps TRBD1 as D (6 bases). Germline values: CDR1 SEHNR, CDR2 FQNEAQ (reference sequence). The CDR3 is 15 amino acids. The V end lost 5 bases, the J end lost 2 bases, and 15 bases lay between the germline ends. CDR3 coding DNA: TGTGCCAGCAGCGTACAGGGTCTAGTCAACTATGGCTACACCTTC. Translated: CASSVQGLVNYGYTF.

CDR3 amino acids: CSARSRDATYNEQFF. Written as DNA, the CDR3 is TGCAGTGCCAGGTCCCGGGACGCAACCTACAATGAGCAGTTCTTC. The chain combines TRBV20-1 with TRBJ2-1; D is perhaps TRBD1 or TRBD2 (5 bases each). This CDR3 is 15 amino acids long. The germline V and J ends were trimmed by 6 bases and 2 bases, with 17 bases remaining between them. CDR1 DFQATT and CDR2 SNEGSKA come from the germline V gene (reference sequence).

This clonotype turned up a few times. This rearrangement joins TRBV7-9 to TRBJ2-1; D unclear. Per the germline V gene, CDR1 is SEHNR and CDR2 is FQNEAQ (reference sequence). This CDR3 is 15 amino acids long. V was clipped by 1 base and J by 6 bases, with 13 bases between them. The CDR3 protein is CASSLDWVAGNEQFF. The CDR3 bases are TGTGCCAGCAGCTTAGACTGGGTTGCAGGCAATGAGCAGTTCTTC.

The chain's CDR3 is CASSPINQPQHF. In DNA, the CDR3 is TGTGCCAGCAGTCCAATAAATCAGCCCCAGCATTTT. The chain has TRBV12-3 or TRBV12-4 and TRBJ1-5; D call uncertain. The CDR3 contains 12 residues. Trimming shortened V by 5 bases and J by 4 bases, and 6 bases separated the two germline ends.

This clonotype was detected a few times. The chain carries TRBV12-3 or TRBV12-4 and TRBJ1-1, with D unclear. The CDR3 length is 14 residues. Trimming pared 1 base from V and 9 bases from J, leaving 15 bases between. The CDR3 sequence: CASSLGVLGGQAFF. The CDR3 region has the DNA TGTGCCAGCAGTTTAGGGGTACTTGGAGGACAAGCTTTCTTT.

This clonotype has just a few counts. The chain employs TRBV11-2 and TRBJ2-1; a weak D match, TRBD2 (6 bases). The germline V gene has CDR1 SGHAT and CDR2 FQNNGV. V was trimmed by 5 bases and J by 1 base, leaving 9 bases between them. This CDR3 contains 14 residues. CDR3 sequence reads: CASSGLPSYNEQFF. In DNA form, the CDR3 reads TGTGCCAGCAGCGGACTACCTTCCTACAATGAGCAGTTCTTC. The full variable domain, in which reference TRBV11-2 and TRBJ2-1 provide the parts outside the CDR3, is EAGVAQSPRYKIIEKRQSVAFWCNPISGHATLYWYQQILGQGPKLLIQFQNNGVVDDSQLPKDRFSAERLKGVDSTLKIQPAKLEDSAVYLCASSGLPSYNEQFFGPGTRLTVL.

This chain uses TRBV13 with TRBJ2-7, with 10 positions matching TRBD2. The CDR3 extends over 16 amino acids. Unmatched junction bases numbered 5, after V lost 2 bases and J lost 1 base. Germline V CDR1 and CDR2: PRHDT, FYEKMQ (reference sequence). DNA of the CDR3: TGTGCCAGCAGCTTATGGGGTAGCGGGAGGTCCTACGAGCAGTACTTC. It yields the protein CASSLWGSGRSYEQYF.

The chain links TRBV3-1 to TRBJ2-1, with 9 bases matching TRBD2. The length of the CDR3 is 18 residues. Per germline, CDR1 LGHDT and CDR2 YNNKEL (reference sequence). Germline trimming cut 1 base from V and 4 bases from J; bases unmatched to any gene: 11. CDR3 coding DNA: TGTGCCAGCAGCCAAGGCCCGGGACTAGCAGTCCCTTACAATGAGCAGTTCTTC. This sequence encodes CASSQGPGLAVPYNEQFF.

The CDR3 reads CASSPSGSVVLDEQFF. The CDR3 nucleotides are TGTGCCAGCAGCCCATCCGGGAGTGTTGTTTTAGATGAGCAGTTCTTC. This chain links TRBV13 with TRBJ2-1; D might be TRBD2 (6 bases). Germline V CDR1 and CDR2: PRHDT, FYEKMQ (reference sequence). V lost 5 bases to trimming and J lost 8 bases, with 22 bases between them. This CDR3 spans 16 amino acids.

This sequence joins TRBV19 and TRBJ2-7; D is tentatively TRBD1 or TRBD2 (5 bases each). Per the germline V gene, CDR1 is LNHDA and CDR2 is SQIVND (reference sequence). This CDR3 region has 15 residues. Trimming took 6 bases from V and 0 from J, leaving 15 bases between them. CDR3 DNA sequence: TGTGCCAGTAGCCCCGCCGGGGCTAGCTCCTACGAGCAGTACTTC. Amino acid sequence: CASSPAGASSYEQYF.

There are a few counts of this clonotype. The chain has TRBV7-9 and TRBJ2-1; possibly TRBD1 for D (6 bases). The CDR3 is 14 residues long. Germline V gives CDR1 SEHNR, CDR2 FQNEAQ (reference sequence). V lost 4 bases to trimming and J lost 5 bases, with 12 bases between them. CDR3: CASSSLGANNEQFF. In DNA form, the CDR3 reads TGTGCCAGCAGCTCCCTGGGGGCAAACAATGAGCAGTTCTTC.

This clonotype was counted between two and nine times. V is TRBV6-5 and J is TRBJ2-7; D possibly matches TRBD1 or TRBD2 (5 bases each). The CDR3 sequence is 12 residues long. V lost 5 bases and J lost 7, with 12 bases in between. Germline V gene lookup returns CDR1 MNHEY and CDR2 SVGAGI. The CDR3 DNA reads TGTGCCAGCAGTCATGGGACCCCGGAGCAGTACTTC. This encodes CASSHGTPEQYF.

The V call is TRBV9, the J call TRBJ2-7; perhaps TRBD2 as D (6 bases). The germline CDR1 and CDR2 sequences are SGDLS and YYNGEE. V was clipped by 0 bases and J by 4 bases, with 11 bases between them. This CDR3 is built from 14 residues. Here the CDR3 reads CASSVGSGIYEQYF. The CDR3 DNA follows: TGTGCCAGCAGCGTAGGTAGCGGAATTTACGAGCAGTACTTC.

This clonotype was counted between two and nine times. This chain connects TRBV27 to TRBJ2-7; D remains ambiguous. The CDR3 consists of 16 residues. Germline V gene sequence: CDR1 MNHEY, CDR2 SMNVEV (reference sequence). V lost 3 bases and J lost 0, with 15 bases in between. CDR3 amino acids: CASSFFPTGSSYEQYF. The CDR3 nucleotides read TGTGCCAGCAGTTTTTTCCCCACGGGTAGCTCCTACGAGCAGTACTTC.

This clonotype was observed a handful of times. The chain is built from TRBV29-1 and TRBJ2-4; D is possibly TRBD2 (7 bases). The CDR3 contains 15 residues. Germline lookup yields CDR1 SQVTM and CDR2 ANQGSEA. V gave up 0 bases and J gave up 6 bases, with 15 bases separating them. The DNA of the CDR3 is TGCAGCGTTGAAGATCTGGGGGGGGGCGCAAACATTCAGTACTTC. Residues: CSVEDLGGGANIQYF.

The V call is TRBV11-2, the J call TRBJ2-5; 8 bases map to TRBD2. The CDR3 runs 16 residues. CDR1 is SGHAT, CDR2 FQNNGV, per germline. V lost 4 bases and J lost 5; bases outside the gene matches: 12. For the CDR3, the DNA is TGTGCCAGCAGCTCGAGCGGGAGCGGGCGGTGGGAGACCCAGTACTTC. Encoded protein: CASSSSGSGRWETQYF.

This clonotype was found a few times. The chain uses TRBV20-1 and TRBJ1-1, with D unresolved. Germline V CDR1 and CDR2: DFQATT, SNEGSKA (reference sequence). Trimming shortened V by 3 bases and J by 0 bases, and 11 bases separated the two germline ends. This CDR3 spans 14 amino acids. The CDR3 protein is CSASGTSMNTEAFF. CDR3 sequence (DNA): TGCAGTGCTAGTGGTACAAGTATGAACACTGAAGCTTTCTTT.

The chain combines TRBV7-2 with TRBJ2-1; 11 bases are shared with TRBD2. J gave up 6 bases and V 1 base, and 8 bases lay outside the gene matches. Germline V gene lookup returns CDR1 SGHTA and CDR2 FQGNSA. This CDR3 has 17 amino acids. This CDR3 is CASSLVAGGPPVNEQFF. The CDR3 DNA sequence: TGTGCCAGCAGCTTAGTAGCGGGAGGGCCTCCGGTCAATGAGCAGTTCTTC.

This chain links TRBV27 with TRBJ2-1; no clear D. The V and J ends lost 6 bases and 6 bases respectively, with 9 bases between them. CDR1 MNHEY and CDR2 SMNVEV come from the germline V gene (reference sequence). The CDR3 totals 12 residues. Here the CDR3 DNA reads TGTGCCAGCAGCGGGCGGATCAATGAGCAGTTCTTC. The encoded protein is CASSGRINEQFF.

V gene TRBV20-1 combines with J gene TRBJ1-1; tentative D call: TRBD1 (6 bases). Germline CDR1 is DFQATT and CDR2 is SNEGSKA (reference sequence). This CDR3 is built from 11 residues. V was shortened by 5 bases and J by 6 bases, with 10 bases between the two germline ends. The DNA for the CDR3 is TGCAGTGCTCCCTGGGGGCCTGAAGCTTTCTTT. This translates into CSAPWGPEAFF.

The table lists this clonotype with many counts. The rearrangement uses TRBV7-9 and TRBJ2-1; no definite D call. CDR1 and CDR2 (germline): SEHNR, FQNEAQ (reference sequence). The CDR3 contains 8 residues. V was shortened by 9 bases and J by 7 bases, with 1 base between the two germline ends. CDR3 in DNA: TGTGCCAGTAATGAGCAGTTCTTC. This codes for CASNEQFF. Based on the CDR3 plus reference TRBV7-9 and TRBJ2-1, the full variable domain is DTGVSQNPRHKITKRGQNVTFRCDPISEHNRLYWYRQTLGQGPEFLTYFQNEAQLEKSRLLSDRFSAERPKGSFSTLEIQRTEQGDSAMYLCASNEQFFGPGTRLTVL.

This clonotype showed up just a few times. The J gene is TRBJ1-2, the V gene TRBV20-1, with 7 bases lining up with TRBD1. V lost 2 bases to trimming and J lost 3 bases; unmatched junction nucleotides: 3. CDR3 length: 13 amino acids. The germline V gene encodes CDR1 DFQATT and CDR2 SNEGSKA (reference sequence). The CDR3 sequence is CSARSTGDYGYTF. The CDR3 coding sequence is TGCAGTGCTAGAAGTACAGGGGACTATGGCTACACCTTC.

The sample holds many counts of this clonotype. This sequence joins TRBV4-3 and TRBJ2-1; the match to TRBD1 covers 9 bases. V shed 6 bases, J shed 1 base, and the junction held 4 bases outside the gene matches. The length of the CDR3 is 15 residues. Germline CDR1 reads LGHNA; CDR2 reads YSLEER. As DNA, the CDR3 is TGCGCCAGCAGACCGGACAGGGGTTCCTACAATGAGCAGTTCTTC. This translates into CASRPDRGSYNEQFF.

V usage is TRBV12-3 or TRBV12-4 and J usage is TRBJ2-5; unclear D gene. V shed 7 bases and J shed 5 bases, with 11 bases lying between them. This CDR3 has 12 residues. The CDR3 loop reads CASKKSQETQYF. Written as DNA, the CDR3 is TGTGCCAGCAAGAAGTCCCAGGAGACCCAGTACTTC.

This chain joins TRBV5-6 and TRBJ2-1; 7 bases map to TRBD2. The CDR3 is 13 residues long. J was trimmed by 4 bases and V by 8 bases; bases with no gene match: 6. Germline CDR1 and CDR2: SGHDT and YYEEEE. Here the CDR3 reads CASWGGPYNEQFF. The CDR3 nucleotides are TGTGCCAGTTGGGGGGGTCCTTACAATGAGCAGTTCTTC. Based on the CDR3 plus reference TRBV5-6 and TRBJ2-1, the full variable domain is DAGVTQSPTHLIKTRGQQVTLRCSPKSGHDTVSWYQQALGQGPQFIFQYYEEEERQRGNFPDRFSGHQFPNYSSELNVNALLLGDSALYLCASWGGPYNEQFFGPGTRLTVL.

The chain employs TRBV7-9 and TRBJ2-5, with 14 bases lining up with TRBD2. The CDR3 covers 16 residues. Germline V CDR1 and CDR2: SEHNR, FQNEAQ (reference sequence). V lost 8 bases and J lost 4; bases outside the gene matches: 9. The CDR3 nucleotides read TGTGCCAGCGCCCGACTAGCGGGAGGGCCGACAGAGACCCAGTACTTC. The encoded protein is CASARLAGGPTETQYF.

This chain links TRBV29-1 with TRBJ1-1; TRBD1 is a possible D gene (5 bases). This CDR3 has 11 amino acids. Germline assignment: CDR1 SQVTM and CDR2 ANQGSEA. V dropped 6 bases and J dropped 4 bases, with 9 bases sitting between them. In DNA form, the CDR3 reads TGCAGCGTCCCAAGGGGCACTGAAGCTTTCTTT. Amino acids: CSVPRGTEAFF.